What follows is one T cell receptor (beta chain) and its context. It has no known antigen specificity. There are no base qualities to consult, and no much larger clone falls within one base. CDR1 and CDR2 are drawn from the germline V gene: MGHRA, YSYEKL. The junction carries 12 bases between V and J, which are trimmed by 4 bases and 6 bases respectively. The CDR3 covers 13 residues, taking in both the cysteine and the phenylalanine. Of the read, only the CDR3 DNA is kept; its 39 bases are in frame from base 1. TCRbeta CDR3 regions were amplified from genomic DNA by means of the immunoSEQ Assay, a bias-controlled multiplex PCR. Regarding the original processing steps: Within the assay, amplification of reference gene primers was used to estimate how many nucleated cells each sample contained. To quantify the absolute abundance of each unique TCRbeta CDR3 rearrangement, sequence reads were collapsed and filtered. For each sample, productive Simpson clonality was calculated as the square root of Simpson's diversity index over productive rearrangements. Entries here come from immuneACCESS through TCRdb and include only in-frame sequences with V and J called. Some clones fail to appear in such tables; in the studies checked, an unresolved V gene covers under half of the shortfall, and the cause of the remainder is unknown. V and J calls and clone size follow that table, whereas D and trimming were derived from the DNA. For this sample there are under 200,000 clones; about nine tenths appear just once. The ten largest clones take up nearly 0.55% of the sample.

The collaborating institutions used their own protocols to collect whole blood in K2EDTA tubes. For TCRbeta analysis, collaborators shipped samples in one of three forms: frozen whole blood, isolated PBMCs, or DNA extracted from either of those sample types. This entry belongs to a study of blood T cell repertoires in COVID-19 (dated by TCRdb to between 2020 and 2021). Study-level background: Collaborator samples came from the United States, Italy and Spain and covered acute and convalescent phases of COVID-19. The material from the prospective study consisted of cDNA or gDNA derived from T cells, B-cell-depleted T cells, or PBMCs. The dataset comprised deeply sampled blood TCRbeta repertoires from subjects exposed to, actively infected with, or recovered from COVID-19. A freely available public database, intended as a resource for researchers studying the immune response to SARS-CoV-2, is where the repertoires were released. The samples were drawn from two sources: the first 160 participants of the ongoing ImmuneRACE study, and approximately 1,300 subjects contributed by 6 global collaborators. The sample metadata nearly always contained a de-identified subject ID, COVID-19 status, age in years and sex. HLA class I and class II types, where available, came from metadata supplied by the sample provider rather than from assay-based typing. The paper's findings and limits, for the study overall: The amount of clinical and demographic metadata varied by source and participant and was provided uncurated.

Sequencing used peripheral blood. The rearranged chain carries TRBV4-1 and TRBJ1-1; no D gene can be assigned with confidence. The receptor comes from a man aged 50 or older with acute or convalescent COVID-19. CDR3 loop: CASSPTIAPEAFF. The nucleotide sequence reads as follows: TGCGCCAGCAGCCCTACGATCGCTCCTGAAGCTTTCTTT.